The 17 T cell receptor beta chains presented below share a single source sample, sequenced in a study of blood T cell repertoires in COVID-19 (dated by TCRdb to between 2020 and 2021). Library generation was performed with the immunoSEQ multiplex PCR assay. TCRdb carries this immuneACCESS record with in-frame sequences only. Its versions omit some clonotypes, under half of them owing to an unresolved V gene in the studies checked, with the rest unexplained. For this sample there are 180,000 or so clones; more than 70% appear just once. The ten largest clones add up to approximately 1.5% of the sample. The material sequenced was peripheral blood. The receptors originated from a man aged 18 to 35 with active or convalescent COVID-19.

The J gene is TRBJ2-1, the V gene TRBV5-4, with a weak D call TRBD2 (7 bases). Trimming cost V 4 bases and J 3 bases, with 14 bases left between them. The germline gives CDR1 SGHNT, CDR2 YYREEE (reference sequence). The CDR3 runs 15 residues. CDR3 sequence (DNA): TGTGCCAGCAGCCCGGGGGGCGAACACTACAATGAGCAGTTCTTC. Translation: CASSPGGEHYNEQFF.

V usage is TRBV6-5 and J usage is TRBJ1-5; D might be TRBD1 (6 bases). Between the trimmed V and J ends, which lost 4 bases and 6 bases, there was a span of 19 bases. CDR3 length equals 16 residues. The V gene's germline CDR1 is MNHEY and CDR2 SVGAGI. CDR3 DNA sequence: TGTGCCAGCAGTTCGACTTCAAGGGGGAGTCGTCAGCCCCAGCATTTT. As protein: CASSSTSRGSRQPQHF.

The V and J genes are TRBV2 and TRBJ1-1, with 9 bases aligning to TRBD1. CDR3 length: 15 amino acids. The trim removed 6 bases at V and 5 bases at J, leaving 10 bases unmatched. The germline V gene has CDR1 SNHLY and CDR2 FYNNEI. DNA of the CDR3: TGTGCCAGCAGGGAGGGACAGGGAGTACGGACTGAAGCTTTCTTT. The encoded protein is CASREGQGVRTEAFF.

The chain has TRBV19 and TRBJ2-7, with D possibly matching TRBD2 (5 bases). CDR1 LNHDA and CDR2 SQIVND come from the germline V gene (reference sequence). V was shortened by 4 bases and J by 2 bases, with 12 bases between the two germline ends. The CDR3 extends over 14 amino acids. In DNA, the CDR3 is TGTGCCAGTAGTAGTCGGGAACTCCCCTACGAGCAGTACTTC. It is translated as CASSSRELPYEQYF.

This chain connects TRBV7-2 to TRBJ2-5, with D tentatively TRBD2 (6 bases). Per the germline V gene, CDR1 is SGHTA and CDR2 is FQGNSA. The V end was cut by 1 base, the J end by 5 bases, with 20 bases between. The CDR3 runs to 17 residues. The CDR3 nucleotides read TGTGCCAGCAGCTTAGGAGGCGGGAACAGTCGGGTGGAGACCCAGTACTTC. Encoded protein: CASSLGGGNSRVETQYF.

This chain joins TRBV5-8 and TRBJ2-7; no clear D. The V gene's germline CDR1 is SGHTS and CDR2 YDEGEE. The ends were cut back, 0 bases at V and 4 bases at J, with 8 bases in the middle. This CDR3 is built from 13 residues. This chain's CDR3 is CASSLGYGYEQYF. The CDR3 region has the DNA TGTGCCAGCAGCTTGGGGTACGGGTACGAGCAGTACTTC.

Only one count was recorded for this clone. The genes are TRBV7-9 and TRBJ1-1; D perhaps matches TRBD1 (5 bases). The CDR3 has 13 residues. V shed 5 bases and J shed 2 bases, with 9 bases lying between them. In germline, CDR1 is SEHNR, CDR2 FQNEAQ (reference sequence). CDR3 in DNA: TGTGCCAGCAGCCAGACAGTCAACACTGAAGCTTTCTTT. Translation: CASSQTVNTEAFF. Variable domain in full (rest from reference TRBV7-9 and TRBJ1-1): DTGVSQNPRHKITKRGQNVTFRCDPISEHNRLYWYRQTLGQGPEFLTYFQNEAQLEKSRLLSDRFSAERPKGSFSTLEIQRTEQGDSAMYLCASSQTVNTEAFFGQGTRLTVV.

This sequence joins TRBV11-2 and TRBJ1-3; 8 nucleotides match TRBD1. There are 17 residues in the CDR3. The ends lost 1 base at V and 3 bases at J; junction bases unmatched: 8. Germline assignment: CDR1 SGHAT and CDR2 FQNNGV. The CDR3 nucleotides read TGTGCCAGCAGCTTAGTAGTCCAGGGGGCGCGTGGAAACACCATATATTTT. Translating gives CASSLVVQGARGNTIYF.

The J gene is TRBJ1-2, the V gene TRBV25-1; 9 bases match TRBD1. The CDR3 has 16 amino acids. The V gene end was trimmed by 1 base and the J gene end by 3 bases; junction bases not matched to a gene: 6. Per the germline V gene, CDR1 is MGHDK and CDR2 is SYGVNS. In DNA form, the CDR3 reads TGTGCCAGCAGTGAATGGGTAGGGACAGGGTACTATGGCTACACCTTC. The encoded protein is CASSEWVGTGYYGYTF.

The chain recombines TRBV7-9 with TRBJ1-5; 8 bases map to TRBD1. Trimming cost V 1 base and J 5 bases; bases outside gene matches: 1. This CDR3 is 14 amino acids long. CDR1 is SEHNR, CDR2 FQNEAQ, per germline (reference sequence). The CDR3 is CASSLDRGDQPQHF. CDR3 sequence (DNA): TGTGCCAGCAGCTTAGACAGGGGGGATCAGCCCCAGCATTTT. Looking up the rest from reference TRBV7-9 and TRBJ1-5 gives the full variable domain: DTGVSQNPRHKITKRGQNVTFRCDPISEHNRLYWYRQTLGQGPEFLTYFQNEAQLEKSRLLSDRFSAERPKGSFSTLEIQRTEQGDSAMYLCASSLDRGDQPQHFGDGTRLSIL.

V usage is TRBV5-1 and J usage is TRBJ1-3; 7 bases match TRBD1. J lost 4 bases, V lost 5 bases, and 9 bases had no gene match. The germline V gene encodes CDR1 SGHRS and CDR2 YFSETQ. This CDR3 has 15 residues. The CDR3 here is CASRSGGDAGNTIYF. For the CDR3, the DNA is TGCGCCAGCAGGTCAGGGGGTGACGCCGGAAACACCATATATTTT. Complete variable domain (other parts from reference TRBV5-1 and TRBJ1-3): KAGVTQTPRYLIKTRGQQVTLSCSPISGHRSVSWYQQTPGQGLQFLFEYFSETQRNKGNFPGRFSGRQFSNSRSEMNVSTLELGDSALYLCASRSGGDAGNTIYFGEGSWLTVV.

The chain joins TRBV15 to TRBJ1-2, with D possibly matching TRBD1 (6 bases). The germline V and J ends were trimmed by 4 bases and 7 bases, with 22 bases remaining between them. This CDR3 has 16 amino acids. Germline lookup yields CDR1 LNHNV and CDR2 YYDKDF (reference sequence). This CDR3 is CATSIGTTIQGTGYTF. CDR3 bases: TGTGCCACCAGCATCGGGACTACCATCCAGGGGACTGGCTACACCTTC.

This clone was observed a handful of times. CDR3 coding DNA: TGTGCCAGCAGCCCGTCGCCCGGTCCGGAGGTCAATGAGCAGTTCTTC. Protein: CASSPSPGPEVNEQFF. This sequence joins TRBV3-1 (or the pseudogene TRBV3-2) and TRBJ2-1, with a tentative D call TRBD2 (5 bases). CDR3 size: 16 residues. V was cut by 4 bases and J by 6 bases, with 19 bases left in between. Germline V CDR1 and CDR2: LGHDT, YNNKEL (reference sequence).

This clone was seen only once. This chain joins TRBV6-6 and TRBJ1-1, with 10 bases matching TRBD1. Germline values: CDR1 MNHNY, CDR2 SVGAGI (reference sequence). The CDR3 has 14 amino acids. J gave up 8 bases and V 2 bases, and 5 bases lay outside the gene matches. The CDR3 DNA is TGTGCCAGCAGTTACGTTTGGGACAGGGGAGAAGCTTTCTTT. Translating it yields CASSYVWDRGEAFF.

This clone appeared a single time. This chain's CDR3 is CAIGRGGQGDTQYF. DNA for the CDR3: TGTGCCATCGGGCGGGGGGGGCAAGGAGATACGCAGTATTTT. The rearrangement uses TRBV10-3 and TRBJ2-3, with 9 bases lining up with TRBD2. The CDR3 is 14 residues long. Germline V gene lookup returns CDR1 ENHRY and CDR2 SYGVKD. J gave up 5 bases and V 8 bases, and 8 bases lay outside the gene matches.

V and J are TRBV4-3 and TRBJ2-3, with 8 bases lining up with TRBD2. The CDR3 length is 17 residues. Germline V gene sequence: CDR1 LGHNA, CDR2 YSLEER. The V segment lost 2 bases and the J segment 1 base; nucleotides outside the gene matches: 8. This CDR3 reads CASSQLHAGGGTDTQYF. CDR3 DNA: TGCGCCAGCAGCCAACTTCATGCGGGGGGTGGCACAGATACGCAGTATTTT.

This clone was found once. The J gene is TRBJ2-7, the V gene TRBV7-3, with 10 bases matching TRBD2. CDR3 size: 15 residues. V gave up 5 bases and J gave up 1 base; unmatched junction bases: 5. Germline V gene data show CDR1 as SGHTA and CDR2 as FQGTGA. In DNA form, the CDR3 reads TGTGCCAGCAGCGTAGCGGGGGGCCCTTCCTACGAGCAGTACTTC. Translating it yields CASSVAGGPSYEQYF.